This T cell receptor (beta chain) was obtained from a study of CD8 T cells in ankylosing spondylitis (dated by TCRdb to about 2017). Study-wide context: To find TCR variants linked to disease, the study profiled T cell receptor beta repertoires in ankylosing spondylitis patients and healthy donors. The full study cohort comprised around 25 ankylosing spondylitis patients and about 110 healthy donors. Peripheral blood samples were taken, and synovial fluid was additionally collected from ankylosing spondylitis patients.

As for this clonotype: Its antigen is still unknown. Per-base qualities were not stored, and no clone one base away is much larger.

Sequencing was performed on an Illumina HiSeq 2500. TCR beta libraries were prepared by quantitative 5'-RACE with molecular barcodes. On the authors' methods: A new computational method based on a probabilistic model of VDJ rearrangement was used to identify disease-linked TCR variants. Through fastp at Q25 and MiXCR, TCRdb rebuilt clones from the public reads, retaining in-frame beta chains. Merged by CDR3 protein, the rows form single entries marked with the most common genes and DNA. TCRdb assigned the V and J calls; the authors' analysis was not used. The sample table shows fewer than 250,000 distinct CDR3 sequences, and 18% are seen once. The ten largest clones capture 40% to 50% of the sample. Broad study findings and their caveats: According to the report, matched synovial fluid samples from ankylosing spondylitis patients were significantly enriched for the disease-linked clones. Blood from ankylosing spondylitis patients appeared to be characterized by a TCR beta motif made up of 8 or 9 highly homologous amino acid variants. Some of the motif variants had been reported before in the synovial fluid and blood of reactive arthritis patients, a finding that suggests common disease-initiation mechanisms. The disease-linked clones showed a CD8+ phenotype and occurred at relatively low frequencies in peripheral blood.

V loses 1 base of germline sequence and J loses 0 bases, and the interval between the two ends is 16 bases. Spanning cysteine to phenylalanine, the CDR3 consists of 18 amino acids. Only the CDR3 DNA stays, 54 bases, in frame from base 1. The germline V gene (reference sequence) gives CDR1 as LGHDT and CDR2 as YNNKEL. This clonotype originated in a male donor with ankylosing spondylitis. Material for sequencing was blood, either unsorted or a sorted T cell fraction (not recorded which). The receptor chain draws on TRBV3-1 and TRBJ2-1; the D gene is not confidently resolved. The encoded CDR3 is CASSQGDSGKSSYNEQFF. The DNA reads TGTGCCAGCAGCCAAGGAGACTCTGGTAAAAGCTCCTACAATGAGCAGTTCTTC.